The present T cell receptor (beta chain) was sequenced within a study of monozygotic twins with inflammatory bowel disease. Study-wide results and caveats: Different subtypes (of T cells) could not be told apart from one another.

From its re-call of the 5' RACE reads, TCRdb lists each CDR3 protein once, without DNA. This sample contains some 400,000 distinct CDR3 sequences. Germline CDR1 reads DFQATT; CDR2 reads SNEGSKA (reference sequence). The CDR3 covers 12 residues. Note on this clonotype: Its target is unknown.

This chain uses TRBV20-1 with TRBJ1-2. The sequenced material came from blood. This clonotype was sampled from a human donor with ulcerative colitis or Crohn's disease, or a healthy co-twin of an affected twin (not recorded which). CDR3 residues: CSAKSINYGYTF.